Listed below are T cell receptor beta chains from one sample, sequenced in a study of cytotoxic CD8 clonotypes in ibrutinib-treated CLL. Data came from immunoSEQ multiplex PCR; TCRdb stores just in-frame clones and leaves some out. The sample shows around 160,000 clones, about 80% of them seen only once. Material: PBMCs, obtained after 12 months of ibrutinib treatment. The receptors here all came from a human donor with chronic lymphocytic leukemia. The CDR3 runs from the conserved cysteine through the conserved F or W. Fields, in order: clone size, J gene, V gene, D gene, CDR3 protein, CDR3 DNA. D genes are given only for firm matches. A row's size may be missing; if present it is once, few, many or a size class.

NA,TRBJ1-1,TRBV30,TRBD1,CAWSARTGLSAEAFF,TGTGCCTGGAGTGCCAGGACAGGGTTGTCAGCCGAAGCTTTCTTT
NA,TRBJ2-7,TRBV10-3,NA,CAISESWTTSLSYEQYF,TGTGCCATCAGTGAGTCCTGGACTACCTCCCTCTCCTACGAGCAGTACTTC
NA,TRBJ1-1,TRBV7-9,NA,CASSQYKDNTEAFF,TGTGCCAGCAGCCAATACAAGGATAACACTGAAGCTTTCTTT
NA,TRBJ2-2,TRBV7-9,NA,CASSSNTGELFF,TGTGCCAGCAGCTCGAACACCGGGGAGCTGTTTTTT
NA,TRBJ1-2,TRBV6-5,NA,CASSYPAQGGNYGYTF,TGTGCCAGCAGTTACCCAGCACAGGGCGGGAACTATGGCTACACCTTC
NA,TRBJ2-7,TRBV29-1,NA,CSVAGLTNSYEQYF,TGCAGCGTTGCCGGCCTCACCAACTCCTACGAGCAGTACTTC
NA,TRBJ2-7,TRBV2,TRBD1,CASSRGQGWDEQYF,TGTGCCAGCAGCCGAGGACAGGGCTGGGACGAGCAGTACTTC
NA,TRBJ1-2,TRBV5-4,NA,CASSGLQGGGYTF,TGTGCCAGCAGCGGTTTACAGGGTGGCGGCTACACCTTC
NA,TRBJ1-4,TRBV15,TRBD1,CATSRDRGQGVEEKLFF,TGTGCCACCAGCAGAGATAGGGGGCAGGGAGTTGAGGAAAAACTGTTTTTT
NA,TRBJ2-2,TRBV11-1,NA,CASSLEFLWGDRNGELFF,TGTGCCAGCAGCTTAGAGTTCCTCTGGGGTGATCGTAACGGGGAGCTGTTTTTT
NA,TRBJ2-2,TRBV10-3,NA,CAISEPRGGGTGELFF,TGTGCCATCAGTGAGCCCCGGGGAGGGGGCACCGGGGAGCTGTTTTTT
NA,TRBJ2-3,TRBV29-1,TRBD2,CSVARTSGRRGADTQYF,TGCAGCGTTGCCCGGACTAGCGGGAGAAGGGGTGCGGATACGCAGTATTTT
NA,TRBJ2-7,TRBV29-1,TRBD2,CSVRADGGSYEQYF,TGCAGCGTGCGCGCGGACGGGGGGAGCTACGAGCAGTACTTC
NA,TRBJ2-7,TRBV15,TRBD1,CATSEPGLGQGRRNEQYF,TGTGCCACCAGCGAGCCAGGTTTAGGACAGGGGAGGAGAAACGAGCAGTACTTC
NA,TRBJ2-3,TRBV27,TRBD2,CASSQFAGGLVDTQYF,TGTGCCAGCAGTCAATTCGCGGGGGGGCTGGTAGATACGCAGTATTTT
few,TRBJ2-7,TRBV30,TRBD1,CAWDRQGRWQYF,TGTGCCTGGGATAGACAGGGACGGTGGCAGTACTTC
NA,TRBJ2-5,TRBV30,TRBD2,CAWSVGAGDFQETQYF,TGTGCCTGGAGTGTCGGAGCGGGGGATTTCCAAGAGACCCAGTACTTC
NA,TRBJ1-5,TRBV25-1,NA,CASRWGDQPQHF,TGTGCCAGCAGGTGGGGGGACCAGCCCCAGCATTTT
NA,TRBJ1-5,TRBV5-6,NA,CASSTSGTVSNQPQHF,TGTGCCAGCAGCACCTCCGGGACCGTTAGCAATCAGCCCCAGCATTTT
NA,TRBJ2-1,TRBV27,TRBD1,CASRNPGQGNYNEQFF,TGTGCCAGCAGAAATCCGGGACAGGGGAACTACAATGAGCAGTTCTTC
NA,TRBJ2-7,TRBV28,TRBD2,CASMPGGTHEQYF,TGTGCCAGCATGCCGGGAGGCACCCACGAGCAGTACTTC
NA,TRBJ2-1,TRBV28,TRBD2,CASQGLAMFSYNEQFF,TGTGCCAGCCAAGGACTAGCGATGTTTTCCTACAATGAGCAGTTCTTC
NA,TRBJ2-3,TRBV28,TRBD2,CASNLLAGPDTQYF,TGTGCCAGCAACCTTCTAGCGGGCCCAGATACGCAGTATTTT
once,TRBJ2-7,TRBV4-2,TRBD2,CASSQEASGFGEQYF,TGTGCCAGCAGCCAAGAAGCTAGCGGTTTTGGCGAGCAGTACTTC
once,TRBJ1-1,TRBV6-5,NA,CASSYGGGTEAFF,TGTGCCAGCAGTTACGGGGGGGGAACTGAAGCTTTCTTT
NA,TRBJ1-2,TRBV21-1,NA,CASSAPLGQYLNYGYTF,TGTGCCAGCAGCGCCCCCCTGGGGCAGTACCTTAACTATGGCTACACCTTC
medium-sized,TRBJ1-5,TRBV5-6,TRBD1,CASSRTWDRGSNQPQHF,TGTGCCAGCAGCCGCACTTGGGACAGGGGAAGCAATCAGCCCCAGCATTTT
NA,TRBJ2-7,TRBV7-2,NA,CASSLRGAGRLNEQYF,TGTGCCAGCAGCCTTAGAGGAGCGGGTAGACTAAACGAGCAGTACTTC
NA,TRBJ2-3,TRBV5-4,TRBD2,CASSPGGSSGSLDTQYF,TGTGCCAGCAGCCCCGGGGGGTCTAGCGGGAGTTTGGATACGCAGTATTTT